The T cell receptor beta chain described here comes from a study of siplizumab effects on memory and regulatory T cells. Study conclusions and caveats: Memory cells seemed less diverse than naive T cells, which seemed major alloresponse contributors. Naive or memory phenotype was unassignable for roughly 75-96% of proliferating CD4+ or CD8+ clones.

For this clone: No antigen is known for it.

The assay was immunoSEQ multiplex PCR, and TCRdb's table has in-frame clones only and misses some. Among roughly 68,000 clones, approximately 87% were seen once, and the ten largest hold 3.5% to 4.5%. The ends were cut back, 1 base at V and 4 bases at J, with 8 bases in the middle. CDR1 is SGHRS, CDR2 YFSETQ, per germline. The CDR3 runs 13 residues. This TCR derives from a human donor in good health. This chain links TRBV5-1 with TRBJ2-5; D call uncertain. The specimen was memory CD4+ T cells sorted from blood. CDR3 protein: CASSLRLGETQYF. In DNA form, the CDR3 reads TGCGCCAGCAGCTTGAGGCTAGGAGAGACCCAGTACTTC.